What follows describes a single T cell receptor beta chain. Its matching antigen is unknown. This entry is derived from a study of T cells expressing NK-cell markers. About the research overall: Underlying the TCR beta repertoires were sorted CD3+CD56+NKG2C+, CD3+CD56+NKG2C- and CD3+CD56-NKG2C+ T cells. The authors sequenced eight donors, of whom seven were HCMV-seropositive and one was seronegative. General observations from the study: Several donors showed these clonotypes also leading the CD3+CD56-NKG2C+ fraction.

For TCR beta, cDNA was produced by 5'RACE template switching with UMIs. After re-calling the 5' RACE reads, TCRdb lists one entry per CDR3 protein, DNA absent. The sample includes a few hundred thousand distinct CDR3 sequences. The CDR3 has 15 residues. Germline V CDR1 and CDR2: PRHDT, FYEKMQ (reference sequence). The sequence derives from a man aged 18-70 years in good health. The sample consisted of blood T cells: a sorted CD56 or NKG2C T cell subset, CD4+ or CD8+ T cells, or bulk PBMC T cells (not recorded which). V gene TRBV13 combines with J gene TRBJ2-7; TCRdb lists TRBD2, though no DNA is available to test this call. The CDR3 region is CASSLLTSGVNEQYF.